The 32 T cell receptor beta chains below all came from one sample that was sequenced in a study of beta chain features in type 1 diabetes. Every isolated RNA sample was fully reverse transcribed, so sequencing captured expressed TCRB transcripts. Measured with immunoSEQ multiplex PCR; TCRdb has only the in-frame clones, and not every one. The sample lists under 250,000 clones; roughly 11% were seen once. Sequenced sample: central memory CD4+ T cells from blood. All receptors come from a man between 18 and 35 years old in good health.

Many counts were recorded for this clone. The V gene is TRBV7-2, the J gene TRBJ2-6, with a tentative D call TRBD2 (5 bases). The CDR3 has 16 amino acids. V was cut by 1 base and J by 1 base, with 8 bases left in between. The germline CDR1 and CDR2 sequences are SGHTA and FQGNSA. CDR3: CASSLGGRSGANVLTF. The CDR3 DNA is TGTGCCAGCAGCTTAGGCGGGCGGTCTGGGGCCAACGTCCTGACTTTC.

The sample holds a few counts of this clone. This chain connects TRBV2 to TRBJ2-7, with 8 positions matching TRBD2. Germline CDR1 is SNHLY and CDR2 is FYNNEI. Trimming took 4 bases from V and 1 from J; bases not matched to a gene: 12. The CDR3 has 17 residues. The CDR3 bases are TGTGCCAGCAGTGGCTCCAGCGGGAGAGGGGGGTCCTACGAGCAGTACTTC. It is translated as CASSGSSGRGGSYEQYF. Together with reference TRBV2 and TRBJ2-7, the CDR3 gives the full variable domain: EPEVTQTPSHQVTQMGQEVILRCVPISNHLYFYWYRQILGQKVEFLVSFYNNEISEKSEIFDDQFSVERPDGSNFTLKIRSTKLEDSAMYFCASSGSSGRGGSYEQYFGPGTRLTVT.

This clone was counted only a few times. V gene TRBV4-1 combines with J gene TRBJ2-7, with TRBD2 matching over 9 bases. J lost 1 base, V lost 1 base, and 2 bases had no gene match. CDR1 is MGHRA, CDR2 YSYEKL, per germline. This CDR3 region has 15 residues. The CDR3 DNA follows: TGCGCCAGCAGCCAAGTGCTAGCGGGATCCTACGAGCAGTACTTC. It translates to CASSQVLAGSYEQYF.

This clone appeared a few times. The chain has TRBV7-9 and TRBJ2-1, with D tentatively TRBD2 (6 bases). Trimming took 1 base from V and 7 from J, leaving 11 bases between them. CDR1 is SEHNR, CDR2 FQNEAQ, per germline (reference sequence). CDR3 length: 14 residues. CDR3 in DNA: TGTGCCAGCAGCTTAGGCCTAGCGAGGAATGAGCAGTTCTTC. Its protein product is CASSLGLARNEQFF.

This clone was picked up a small number of times. The chain links TRBV30 to TRBJ2-2; unclear D gene. CDR3 length equals 11 residues. V shed 7 bases and J shed 5 bases, with 8 bases lying between them. Germline V gives CDR1 GTSNPN, CDR2 SVGIG (reference sequence). CDR3 DNA: TGTGCCTCGACCAGGACCGGGGAGCTGTTTTTT. Its protein is CASTRTGELFF.

As to this clone: Distinct nucleotide sequences in the sample also encode this CDR3. The genes are TRBV28 and TRBJ1-4; D is unresolved. V shed 10 bases and J shed 0 bases, with 9 bases lying between them. CDR3 length equals 13 residues. Germline CDR1 reads MDHEN; CDR2 reads SYDVKM. The CDR3 nucleotides are TGTGCCACACGGCGTGCAACTAATGAAAAACTGTTTTTT. This encodes CATRRATNEKLFF.

The J gene is TRBJ1-2, the V gene TRBV11-2, with D unresolved. V gave up 6 bases and J gave up 2 bases, with 13 bases separating them. Germline loops: CDR1 SGHAT, CDR2 FQNNGV. CDR3 length: 14 residues. The CDR3, as DNA: TGTGCCAGCAGTATGTGGACGGCCAACTATGGCTACACCTTC. Its translation: CASSMWTANYGYTF.

V usage is TRBV4-3 and J usage is TRBJ2-3, with D perhaps matching TRBD2 (6 bases). CDR1 and CDR2 from the germline V gene are LGHNA and YSLEER. This CDR3 is built from 16 residues. V was clipped by 4 bases and J by 3 bases, with 17 bases between them. The CDR3 DNA reads TGCGCCAGCAGCCTTAATCTCGGGAGTGGGACAGATACGCAGTATTTT. It yields the protein CASSLNLGSGTDTQYF.

The V gene is TRBV7-2, the J gene TRBJ2-7; 11 bases align to TRBD2. The V segment lost 1 base and the J segment 4 bases; nucleotides outside the gene matches: 12. From germline, CDR1 is SGHTA and CDR2 FQGNSA. The CDR3 contains 18 residues. The CDR3 DNA sequence: TGTGCCAGCAGCTTAGGACTAGCGGGGCCCACCGAACCTTACGAGCAGTACTTC. It specifies CASSLGLAGPTEPYEQYF.

This clone has only a few counts. The rearrangement uses TRBV9 and TRBJ1-3; no clear D gene. The CDR3 runs 15 residues. The germline CDR1 and CDR2 sequences are SGDLS and YYNGEE. V dropped 4 bases and J dropped 2 bases, with 13 bases sitting between them. This CDR3 reads CASSPREPTGNTIYF. The CDR3 DNA is TGTGCCAGCAGCCCCCGGGAACCAACTGGAAACACCATATATTTT.

The chain is built from TRBV6-1 and TRBJ2-7; 9 positions agree with TRBD1. Germline V lookup: CDR1 MNHNS, CDR2 SASEGT. This CDR3 contains 13 residues. J gave up 4 bases and V 5 bases, and 3 bases lay outside the gene matches. The CDR3 sequence: CASSSDRGYEQYF. CDR3 nucleotide sequence: TGTGCCAGCAGTTCAGACAGGGGGTACGAGCAGTACTTC.

This chain uses TRBV7-9 with TRBJ2-5, with 7 bases fitting TRBD1. CDR3 length equals 15 residues. Germline V gives CDR1 SEHNR, CDR2 FQNEAQ (reference sequence). V lost 0 bases to trimming and J lost 2 bases; unmatched junction nucleotides: 3. This CDR3 is CASSLAGTVQETQYF. In DNA, the CDR3 is TGTGCCAGCAGCTTAGCTGGGACAGTTCAAGAGACCCAGTACTTC.

This clone has only a few counts. V usage is TRBV29-1 and J usage is TRBJ1-1; D unresolved. Per germline, CDR1 SQVTM and CDR2 ANQGSEA. The CDR3 consists of 13 residues. The ends were cut back, 4 bases at V and 4 bases at J, with 13 bases in the middle. The CDR3 region is CSVVGQAGTEAFF. The CDR3 DNA reads as TGCAGCGTTGTCGGTCAGGCGGGCACTGAAGCTTTCTTT.

This clone has more than one count but fewer than ten. The chain has TRBV14 and TRBJ2-1, with 11 bases identical to TRBD2. Germline CDR1 SGHDN, CDR2 FVKESK. This CDR3 comprises 14 residues. The junction had 5 bases not matched to a gene; V was cut back by 0 bases and J by 13 bases. In nucleotides, the CDR3 is TGTGCCAGCAGCCAAGATTGGACTAGCGGGCATCAGTTCTTC. Protein product: CASSQDWTSGHQFF.

The chain uses TRBV5-4 and TRBJ1-5, with D unresolved. This CDR3 contains 17 residues. Germline values: CDR1 SGHNT, CDR2 YYREEE (reference sequence). V lost 4 bases, J lost 5 bases, and 22 bases lay in between. CDR3 bases: TGTGCCAGCAGCACCGGAACGGAGAGGCCGATTGATCAGCCCCAGCATTTT. It codes for CASSTGTERPIDQPQHF.

By proportion, this clone is medium-sized. The CDR3 here is CASSAGQGKNIQYF. The DNA of the CDR3 is TGTGCCAGCAGCGCGGGACAGGGGAAAAACATTCAGTACTTC. The chain employs TRBV5-4 and TRBJ2-4, with TRBD1 identical over 10 bases. CDR3 length: 14 amino acids. The trim removed 4 bases at V and 4 bases at J, leaving 2 bases unmatched. CDR1 SGHNT and CDR2 YYREEE come from the germline V gene (reference sequence).

This chain joins TRBV4-2 and TRBJ2-5; D is undetermined. The germline CDR1 and CDR2 sequences are LGHNA and YNFKEQ. The CDR3 is made up of 14 amino acids. V lost 1 base to trimming and J lost 5 bases, with 11 bases between them. In nucleotides, the CDR3 is TGTGCCAGCAGCCAAGGAAGCCTCGGGGAGACCCAGTACTTC. Translated, it gives CASSQGSLGETQYF.

The sample holds a few counts of this clone. The CDR3 DNA reads TGTGCCAGCAGCCTCGGGACAGCGGTCGATGGCGAGCAGTACTTC. Translation: CASSLGTAVDGEQYF. The chain has TRBV9 and TRBJ2-7; 7 bases line up with TRBD1. Unmatched junction bases numbered 13, after V lost 4 bases and J lost 6 bases. This CDR3 has 15 amino acids. CDR1 is SGDLS and CDR2 is YYNGEE in the germline V gene.

This clone turned up a few times. The V and J genes are TRBV7-2 and TRBJ2-5; no reliable D call. The V end lost 5 bases, the J end lost 2 bases, and 9 bases lay between the germline ends. This CDR3 comprises 13 residues. Germline V lookup: CDR1 SGHTA, CDR2 FQGNSA. CDR3 nucleotides: TGTGCCAGCAGCCTAACATTTCAAGAGACCCAGTACTTC. Its protein is CASSLTFQETQYF.

This clone was seen a handful of times. V usage is TRBV5-6 and J usage is TRBJ2-7; D is uncertain. In germline, CDR1 is SGHDT, CDR2 YYEEEE. The CDR3 runs to 14 residues. The V gene lost 3 bases and the J gene lost 6 bases, with 16 bases spanning the gap. The CDR3 loop is CASSWGARLSEQYF. Here the CDR3 DNA reads TGTGCCAGCAGCTGGGGTGCAAGGCTGAGCGAGCAGTACTTC.

The chain combines TRBV5-4 with TRBJ2-7; the match to TRBD2 covers 12 bases. V gave up 5 bases and J gave up 5 bases; unmatched junction bases: 8. This CDR3 contains 15 residues. Per the germline V gene, CDR1 is SGHNT and CDR2 is YYREEE (reference sequence). CDR3 DNA sequence: TGTGCCAGCAGTCAAATGACTAGCGGGAGCAACGAGCAGTACTTC. This gives the protein CASSQMTSGSNEQYF.

This chain links TRBV28 with TRBJ2-7; tentatively, D is TRBD1 or TRBD2 (5 bases each). The CDR3 loop spans 14 amino acids. CDR1 MDHEN and CDR2 SYDVKM come from the germline V gene. The ends were cut back, 2 bases at V and 6 bases at J, with 14 bases in the middle. The CDR3 DNA sequence: TGTGCCAGCAGTTTAAAACCCGCCGGGGCCGAGCAGTACTTC. Protein product: CASSLKPAGAEQYF.

The V gene is TRBV5-5, the J gene TRBJ2-5, with 8 positions matching TRBD1. V was pared by 9 bases and J by 7 bases, with 14 bases of the junction left unmatched. The CDR3 runs 14 residues. The germline V gene has CDR1 SGHKS and CDR2 YYEKEE (reference sequence). The CDR3 DNA reads as TGTGCCACCACCCAGCAGACAGGGGAAGGGACCCAGTACTTC. Protein: CATTQQTGEGTQYF.

This clone has ten or more counts. The chain is built from TRBV7-2 and TRBJ2-7; D possibly corresponds to TRBD1 (6 bases). The CDR3 runs 13 residues. Germline loops: CDR1 SGHTA, CDR2 FQGNSA. With 4 bases removed from V and 3 bases from J, the gap between germline ends came to 10 bases. CDR3 coding DNA: TGTGCCAGCAGCTCAAACAGGGACTACGAGCAGTACTTC. Translation gives CASSSNRDYEQYF.

This clone was found a few times. The genes are TRBV19 and TRBJ1-1; the D gene is possibly TRBD1 (5 bases). The CDR3 is 13 amino acids. Trimming removed 5 bases at V and 3 bases at J, with 10 bases between. Per the germline V gene, CDR1 is LNHDA and CDR2 is SQIVND (reference sequence). In DNA form, the CDR3 reads TGTGCCAGTAGTGGAAGGGGATACACTGAAGCTTTCTTT. It translates to CASSGRGYTEAFF. Full variable domain (rest looked up from reference TRBV19 and TRBJ1-1): DGGITQSPKYLFRKEGQNVTLSCEQNLNHDAMYWYRQDPGQGLRLIYYSQIVNDFQKGDIAEGYSVSREKKESFPLTVTSAQKNPTAFYLCASSGRGYTEAFFGQGTRLTVV.

There are a few counts of this clone. The V gene is TRBV18, the J gene TRBJ2-1; D might be TRBD1 (5 bases). Looked up from germline, CDR1 is KGHSH and CDR2 is LQKENI. The CDR3 length is 17 residues. Trimming left V 0 bases short and J 4 bases short, with 16 bases between. Written as DNA, the CDR3 is TGTGCCAGCTCACCACCAGAACCGAGCAGGGTTTACAATGAGCAGTTCTTC. Protein: CASSPPEPSRVYNEQFF.

V usage is TRBV15 and J usage is TRBJ2-7; 11 bases are shared with TRBD1. The CDR3 covers 15 residues. V was pared by 0 bases and J by 4 bases, with 2 bases of the junction left unmatched. CDR1 and CDR2 from the germline V gene are LNHNV and YYDKDF (reference sequence). DNA of the CDR3: TGTGCCACCAGCAGAGAGGACAGGGGGCGGTACGAGCAGTACTTC. It translates to CATSREDRGRYEQYF.

This chain joins TRBV11-1 and TRBJ1-1; possibly TRBD1 for D (5 bases). CDR1 is SGHAT, CDR2 FQDESV, per germline (reference sequence). V was shortened by 5 bases and J by 2 bases, with 12 bases between the two germline ends. The CDR3 length is 14 residues. The DNA of the CDR3 is TGTGCCAGCAGCCGGGGACGGGCCAACACTGAAGCTTTCTTT. Encoded protein: CASSRGRANTEAFF. The complete variable domain, with remaining parts taken from reference TRBV11-1 and TRBJ1-1, reads EAEVAQSPRYKITEKSQAVAFWCDPISGHATLYWYRQILGQGPELLVQFQDESVVDDSQLPKDRFSAERLKGVDSTLKIQPAELGDSAMYLCASSRGRANTEAFFGQGTRLTVV.

This clone showed up just a few times. The chain employs TRBV10-3 and TRBJ1-5; D is unresolved. V gave up 2 bases and J gave up 2 bases, with 13 bases separating them. Germline CDR1 and CDR2: ENHRY and SYGVKD. This CDR3 has 16 amino acids. Here the CDR3 reads CAISEADFRGNQPQHF. The CDR3 DNA follows: TGTGCCATCAGTGAGGCCGACTTCCGGGGCAATCAGCCCCAGCATTTT.

The J gene is TRBJ2-3, the V gene TRBV18; 7 bases match TRBD1. Germline trimming cut 3 bases from V and 5 bases from J; bases unmatched to any gene: 8. The CDR3 has 15 residues. CDR1 and CDR2 from the germline V gene are KGHSH and LQKENI. The CDR3 DNA reads as TGTGCCAGCTCACCGGGACAGCGGAGGCGAGATACGCAGTATTTT. Translated: CASSPGQRRRDTQYF.

The rearrangement joins TRBV6-6 to TRBJ1-5; D is ambiguous. Germline V gives CDR1 MNHNY, CDR2 SVGAGI (reference sequence). Trimming left V 6 bases short and J 2 bases short, with 11 bases between. CDR3 length equals 14 residues. CDR3 DNA: TGTGCCAGCAGCCTCCGGGAGGGCAATCAGCCCCAGCATTTT. It specifies CASSLREGNQPQHF.

The DNA for the CDR3 is TGTGCCAGCTCACCGACAGACGGTCAGCCCCAGCATTTT. It is translated as CASSPTDGQPQHF. V and J are TRBV18 and TRBJ1-5, with D maybe TRBD1 (5 bases). This CDR3 region has 13 residues. Deletions cut 3 bases from V and 6 bases from J, with 9 bases between. CDR1 is KGHSH and CDR2 is LQKENI in the germline V gene.